Following are 17 T cell receptor beta chains from one sample sequenced in a study of PD-1 blockade in classical Hodgkin lymphoma (TCRdb year 2020). The library was made by the immunoSEQ multiplex PCR assay. What TCRdb holds here is the immuneACCESS table cut down to in-frame rearrangements. Part of the clones is not present; checked against another copy, under half of the missing clones reflect an unresolved V gene, and the others are unexplained. Across this sample there are about 35,000 clones, with around 90% seen only once. Clones ranked in the top ten supply about 0.21% of the sample. The time point label here, explained by the study, means: cycle 1 day 1 (C1D1), immediately before nivolumab initiation. Every trial patient had relapsed after autologous stem cell transplantation, and cohorts A, B and C differed in prior brentuximab vedotin exposure. A Miltenyi CD4+ T cell isolation kit was used for magnetic negative selection to purify CD4+ T cells from thawed PBMCs.

Sequencing used CD4+ T cells from blood, obtained at baseline. The receptors derive from a human donor with classical Hodgkin lymphoma.

The genes are TRBV6-6 and TRBJ1-2; 8 bases align to TRBD1. Unmatched junction bases numbered 3, after V lost 6 bases and J lost 0 bases. The germline V gene has CDR1 MNHNY and CDR2 SVGAGI (reference sequence). This CDR3 contains 14 residues. The CDR3 region is CASRGTGSNYGYTF. In DNA form, the CDR3 reads TGTGCCAGCAGGGGGACAGGATCTAACTATGGCTACACCTTC.

V usage is TRBV7-9 and J usage is TRBJ1-1; 7 positions agree with TRBD1. Germline V gene lookup returns CDR1 SEHNR and CDR2 FQNEAQ (reference sequence). J gave up 2 bases and V 1 base, and 13 bases lay outside the gene matches. CDR3 length: 18 amino acids. The CDR3 sequence: CASSLVLRQGGPNTEAFF. The CDR3 DNA follows: TGTGCCAGCAGCTTAGTACTTCGACAGGGAGGTCCTAACACTGAAGCTTTCTTT. The variable domain in full, with the rest retrieved from reference TRBV7-9 and TRBJ1-1, is DTGVSQNPRHKITKRGQNVTFRCDPISEHNRLYWYRQTLGQGPEFLTYFQNEAQLEKSRLLSDRFSAERPKGSFSTLEIQRTEQGDSAMYLCASSLVLRQGGPNTEAFFGQGTRLTVV.

V is TRBV21-1 and J is TRBJ1-2. TRBV21-1 is a recognized pseudogene. The length of the CDR3 is 12 residues. The CDR3 sequence: CASSKRYVGYTF. The DNA for the CDR3 is TGTGCCAGCAGCAAACGGTATGTTGGCTACACCTTC.

The chain is built from TRBV12-2 and TRBJ1-3; TRBD1 was called by the table and not checked on the DNA. TRBV12-2 is described as a pseudogene. The CDR3 loop spans 20 amino acids. CDR3 DNA: TGTGCAAGTCGCTTAGCGGGGACAACTCAGCTTAGCTTCTCGGGAAACACCATATATTTT. Its protein product is CASRLAGTTQLSFSGNTIYF.

The chain links TRBV6-5 to TRBJ1-3; 7 positions match TRBD1. Trimming at V came to 8 bases and at J to 8 bases, leaving 12 bases not matched to a gene. Germline values: CDR1 MNHEY, CDR2 SVGAGI. This CDR3 has 14 residues. CDR3 sequence: CASADRDRGDTIYF. CDR3 DNA: TGTGCCAGCGCAGATCGGGACAGAGGAGACACCATATATTTT.

This clone was detected only once. V usage is TRBV10-2 and J usage is TRBJ1-3; D gene unclear. The germline gives CDR1 WSHSY, CDR2 SAAADI. Trimming left V 3 bases short and J 4 bases short, with 7 bases between. The CDR3 runs to 13 residues. The DNA of the CDR3 is TGCGCCAGCAGTGATCCGCTCGGAAACACCATATATTTT. The encoded protein is CASSDPLGNTIYF.

This chain connects TRBV29-1 to TRBJ2-1; tentatively, D is TRBD1 (5 bases). V was cut by 5 bases and J by 1 base, with 15 bases left in between. CDR1 is SQVTM and CDR2 is ANQGSEA in the germline V gene. This CDR3 contains 15 residues. As DNA, the CDR3 is TGCAGCGTTACACTGGCAGGGCTATCCTACAATGAGCAGTTCTTC. Translating it yields CSVTLAGLSYNEQFF.

The rearrangement links TRBV29-1 to TRBJ1-2; D might be TRBD1 (5 bases). There are 14 residues in the CDR3. Trimming took 6 bases from V and 3 from J, leaving 17 bases between them. The germline V gene has CDR1 SQVTM and CDR2 ANQGSEA. The CDR3, as DNA: TGCAGCGTAACAGGCCCCGGGCGGTACTATGGCTACACCTTC. This gives the protein CSVTGPGRYYGYTF.

The rearrangement uses TRBV27 and TRBJ2-5; 9 positions match TRBD2. This CDR3 region has 14 residues. Looked up from germline, CDR1 is MNHEY and CDR2 is SMNVEV (reference sequence). V lost 5 bases and J lost 5; bases outside the gene matches: 6. The CDR3 bases are TGTGCCAGCAGTCGCGGGAGGGCCTACGAGACCCAGTACTTC. Translated: CASSRGRAYETQYF.

The rearrangement links TRBV5-1 to TRBJ2-1; 7 nucleotides line up with TRBD2. J gave up 5 bases and V 2 bases, and 1 base lay outside the gene matches. Germline V gene sequence: CDR1 SGHRS, CDR2 YFSETQ. The CDR3 runs to 13 residues. The CDR3 coding sequence is TGCGCCAGCAGCTTAAGCGGGAACAATGAGCAGTTCTTC. Residues: CASSLSGNNEQFF.

This clone was counted only a few times. The chain has TRBV19 and TRBJ2-7; 7 bases are a match to TRBD1. Germline CDR1 LNHDA, CDR2 SQIVND (reference sequence). J lost 2 bases, V lost 1 base, and 2 bases had no gene match. The CDR3 covers 14 residues. The chain's CDR3 is CASSIGDRAYEQYF. The CDR3 bases are TGTGCCAGTAGTATAGGGGACAGAGCCTACGAGCAGTACTTC.

This sequence joins TRBV6-6 and TRBJ1-2, with 10 bases aligning to TRBD1. The ends lost 7 bases at V and 4 bases at J; junction bases unmatched: 9. Germline V gives CDR1 MNHNY, CDR2 SVGAGI (reference sequence). This CDR3 contains 15 residues. CDR3 in DNA: TGTGCCAGCAACAAGATCGACAGGGGGCTCTATGGCTACACCTTC. This codes for CASNKIDRGLYGYTF.

This clone appeared a few times. The V and J genes are TRBV6-5 and TRBJ1-5, with 9 bases that match TRBD1. Germline values: CDR1 MNHEY, CDR2 SVGAGI. With 0 bases clipped from V and 6 bases from J, the junction kept 3 bases outside the gene matches. The CDR3 consists of 15 residues. The CDR3 here is CASSYSRDRVQPQHF. DNA for the CDR3: TGTGCCAGCAGTTACTCGAGGGACAGGGTTCAGCCCCAGCATTTT.

The J gene is TRBJ2-7, the V gene TRBV30; weak D call: TRBD1 (6 bases). CDR1 is GTSNPN and CDR2 is SVGIG in the germline V gene (reference sequence). This CDR3 is 13 amino acids long. V was pared by 2 bases and J by 2 bases, with 10 bases between. The CDR3 nucleotides read TGTGCCTGGAGTACAGGGAGCGCCTACGAGCAGTACTTC. Protein sequence: CAWSTGSAYEQYF.

The V and J genes are TRBV6-6 and TRBJ1-1, with D unresolved. This CDR3 has 14 amino acids. Germline CDR1 MNHNY, CDR2 SVGAGI (reference sequence). Trimming took off 0 bases at V and 3 bases at J, with 8 bases between the two ends. The CDR3, as DNA: TGTGCCAGCAGTTACTCGACCGCTTACACTGAAGCTTTCTTT. As protein: CASSYSTAYTEAFF.

This clone was recorded only once. This chain joins TRBV5-1 and TRBJ2-7; maybe TRBD2 (5 bases). This CDR3 has 16 residues. V was shortened by 4 bases and J by 4 bases, with 21 bases between the two germline ends. Germline lookup yields CDR1 SGHRS and CDR2 YFSETQ. The CDR3 coding sequence is TGCGCCAGCAGCGGCTCTCCGCCGGGGAGACTTTACGAGCAGTACTTC. Encoded protein: CASSGSPPGRLYEQYF. Full variable domain (rest looked up from reference TRBV5-1 and TRBJ2-7): KAGVTQTPRYLIKTRGQQVTLSCSPISGHRSVSWYQQTPGQGLQFLFEYFSETQRNKGNFPGRFSGRQFSNSRSEMNVSTLELGDSALYLCASSGSPPGRLYEQYFGPGTRLTVT.

This CDR3 reads CASSFRATGGDSIYF. The CDR3 region has the DNA TGTGCCAGCAGTTTCCGCGCGACAGGGGGCGATTCCATATATTTT. V gene TRBV27 combines with J gene TRBJ1-3, with TRBD1 matching over 10 bases. Germline CDR1 reads MNHEY; CDR2 reads SMNVEV (reference sequence). The length of the CDR3 is 15 residues. After removal of 3 bases from V and 11 bases from J, the junction contained 10 bases not matched to a gene.